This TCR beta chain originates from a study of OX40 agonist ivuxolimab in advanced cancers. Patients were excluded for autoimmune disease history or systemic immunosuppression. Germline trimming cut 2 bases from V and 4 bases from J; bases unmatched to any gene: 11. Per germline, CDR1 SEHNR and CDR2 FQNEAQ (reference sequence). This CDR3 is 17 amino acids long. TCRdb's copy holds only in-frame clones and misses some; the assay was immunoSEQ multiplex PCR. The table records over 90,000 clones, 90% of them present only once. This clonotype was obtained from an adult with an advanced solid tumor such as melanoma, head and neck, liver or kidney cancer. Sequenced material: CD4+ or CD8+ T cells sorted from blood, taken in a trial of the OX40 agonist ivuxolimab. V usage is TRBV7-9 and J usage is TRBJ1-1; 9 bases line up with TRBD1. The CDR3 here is CASSLFPGQGMGTEAFF. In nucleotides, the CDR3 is TGTGCCAGCAGCTTATTCCCGGGACAGGGTATGGGCACTGAAGCTTTCTTT.